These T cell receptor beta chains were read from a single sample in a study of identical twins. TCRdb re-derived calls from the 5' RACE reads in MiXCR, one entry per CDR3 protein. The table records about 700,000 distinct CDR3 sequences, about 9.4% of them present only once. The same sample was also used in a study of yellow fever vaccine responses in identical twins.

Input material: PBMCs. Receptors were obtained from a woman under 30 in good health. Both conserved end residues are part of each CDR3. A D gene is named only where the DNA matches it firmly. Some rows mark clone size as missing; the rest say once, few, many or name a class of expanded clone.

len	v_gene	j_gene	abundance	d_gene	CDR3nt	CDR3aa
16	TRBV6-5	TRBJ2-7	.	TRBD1	TGTGCCAGCAGTTACTCTACAGGGGCCAGGGGATACGAGCAGTACTTC	CASSYSTGARGYEQYF
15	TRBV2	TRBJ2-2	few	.	TGTGCCAGCAGTGGGGCAGGGACCTTGGCCGGGGAGCTGTTTTTT	CASSGAGTLAGELFF
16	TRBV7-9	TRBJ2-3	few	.	TGTGCCAGCAGCCCTAAGGGGTCGGGGGCTACAGATACGCAGTATTTT	CASSPKGSGATDTQYF
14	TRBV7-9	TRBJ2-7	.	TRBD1	TGTGCCAGCAGCTTGGACAGGGTTAACTACGAGCAGTACTTC	CASSLDRVNYEQYF
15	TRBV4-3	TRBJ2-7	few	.	TGCGCCAGCAGCCAAGAGGGCCAGGGGGGCTACGAGCAGTACTTC	CASSQEGQGGYEQYF
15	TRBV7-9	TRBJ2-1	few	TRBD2	TGTGCCAGCAGTCCAAGCGGGAGGCAATACAATGAGCAGTTCTTC	CASSPSGRQYNEQFF
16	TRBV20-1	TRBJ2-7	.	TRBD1	TGCAGTGCTATAAAGCGACAGGGGGGGATCTCCTACGAGCAGTACTTC	CSAIKRQGGISYEQYF
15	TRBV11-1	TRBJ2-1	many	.	TGTGCCAGCAGCTTAGTTGGCGGGCGCGCCAATGAGCAGTTCTTC	CASSLVGGRANEQFF
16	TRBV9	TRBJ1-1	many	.	TGTGCCAGCAGCGTAGGGGCGGGAGTTATGAACACTGAAGCTTTCTTT	CASSVGAGVMNTEAFF
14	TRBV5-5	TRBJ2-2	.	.	TGTGCCATCGGCCCCGGGCCTATAACCTGGGAGCTGTTTTTT	CAIGPGPITWELFF
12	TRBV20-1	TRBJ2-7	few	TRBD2	TGCAGTGCCACCACGGGGGGGAACGAGCAGTACTTC	CSATTGGNEQYF
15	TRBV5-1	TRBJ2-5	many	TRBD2	TGCGCCAGCAGCTTCTCTAGCGGGCTCCAAGAGACCCAGTACTTC	CASSFSSGLQETQYF
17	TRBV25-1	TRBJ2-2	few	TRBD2	TGTGCCAGCGCGCGAACGGGGGGGCTGAGTAGCACCGGGGAGCTGTTTTTT	CASARTGGLSSTGELFF
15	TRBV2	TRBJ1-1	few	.	TGTGCCAGCAGAATTACGATCAGGGGGAACACTGAAGCTTTCTTT	CASRITIRGNTEAFF
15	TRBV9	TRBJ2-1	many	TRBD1	TGTGCCAGCAGTGGGGGGACAGGGGCCTACAATGAGCAGTTCTTC	CASSGGTGAYNEQFF
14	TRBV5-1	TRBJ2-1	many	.	TGCGCCAGCAGCTCGGGACTTTCCCCCAATGAGCAGTTCTTC	CASSSGLSPNEQFF
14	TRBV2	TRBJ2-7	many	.	TGTGCCAGCAGTGAACAAGGTGTCCCCTACGAGCAGTACTTC	CASSEQGVPYEQYF
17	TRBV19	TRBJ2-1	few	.	TGTGCCAGTAGTATGTTGGATTTGAGGAGCTCCTACAATGAGCAGTTCTTC	CASSMLDLRSSYNEQFF
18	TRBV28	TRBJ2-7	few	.	TGTGCCAGCAGTTTTATGCTACTAGCTGAACAGAGGTGGTACGAGCAGTACTTC	CASSFMLLAEQRWYEQYF
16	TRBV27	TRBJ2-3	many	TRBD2	TGTGCCAGCAGTATCCGGACTAGCGGGAGGGCAGATACGCAGTATTTT	CASSIRTSGRADTQYF
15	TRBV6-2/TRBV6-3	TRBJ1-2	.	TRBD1	TGTGCCAGCAGTTACGTACAACAGGGGACCTATGGCTACACCTTC	CASSYVQQGTYGYTF
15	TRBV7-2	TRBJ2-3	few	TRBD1	TGTGCCAGCAGCTTAAGGGGACAGAGCACAGATACGCAGTATTTT	CASSLRGQSTDTQYF
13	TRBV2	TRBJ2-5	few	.	TGTGCCAGCAGTCGGAGTTATGATGAGACCCAGTACTTC	CASSRSYDETQYF
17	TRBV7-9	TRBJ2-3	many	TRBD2	TGTGCCAGCAGCTTCGGGGGGAGACGTCCGAGCACAGATACGCAGTATTTT	CASSFGGRRPSTDTQYF
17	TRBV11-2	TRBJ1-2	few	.	TGTGCCAGCAGCCGCCGGACCGCGACCACCACAGTCTATGGCTACACCTTC	CASSRRTATTTVYGYTF
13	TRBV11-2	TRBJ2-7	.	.	TGTGCCAGCGGCAGGGCCTCCAGCCACGAGCAGTACTTC	CASGRASSHEQYF
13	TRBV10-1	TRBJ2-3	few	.	TGCGCCAGCAGTGAACAGATCACAGATACGCAGTATTTT	CASSEQITDTQYF
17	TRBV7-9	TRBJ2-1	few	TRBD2	TGTGCCAGCAGCTTTAGAGGACGGGGGGGGCGCTACAATGAGCAGTTCTTC	CASSFRGRGGRYNEQFF
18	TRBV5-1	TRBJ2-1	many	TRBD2	TGCGCCAGCAGCCTAAACCCGGGCCTAGCGGGGAGTTTCAATGAGCAGTTCTTC	CASSLNPGLAGSFNEQFF
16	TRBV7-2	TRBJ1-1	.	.	TGTGCCAGCAGCTTAGGGTTTCGCGGCAAGAACACTGAAGCTTTCTTT	CASSLGFRGKNTEAFF
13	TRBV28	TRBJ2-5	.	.	TGTGCCAGCAGCCCCGGTCGGAGGGAGACCCAGTACTTC	CASSPGRRETQYF
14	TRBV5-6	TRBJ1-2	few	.	TGTGCCAGCAGCTTGGGACAGCTTAACTATGGCTACACCTTC	CASSLGQLNYGYTF
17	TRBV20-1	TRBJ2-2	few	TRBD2	TGCAGTGCTAGAGAAATACTAGCGACGACCAACACCGGGGAGCTGTTTTTT	CSAREILATTNTGELFF
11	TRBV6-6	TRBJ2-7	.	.	TGTGCCAGCAGTTCCACGGGGACCCTAGACTTC	CASSSTGTLDF
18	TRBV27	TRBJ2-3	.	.	TGTGCCAGCATTATAACCGGCCCCGCAGCCACTAGCACAGATACGCAGTATTTT	CASIITGPAATSTDTQYF
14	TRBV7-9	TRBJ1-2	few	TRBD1	TGTGCCAGCAGCGACCGGGACAGCTACTATGGCTACACCTTC	CASSDRDSYYGYTF
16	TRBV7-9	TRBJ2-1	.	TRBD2	TGTGCCAGCAGCTCGCAATTAGCGGGACTAGAGGTCTGTCCGTTCTTC	CASSSQLAGLEVCPFF
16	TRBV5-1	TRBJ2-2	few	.	TGCGCCAGCAGCTTGGCCTCCAGACAGGTCTCCGGGGAGCTGTTTTTT	CASSLASRQVSGELFF
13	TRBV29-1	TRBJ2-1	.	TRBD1	TGCAGCGTTGACCCAACAGGGGGCAATGAGCAGTTCTTC	CSVDPTGGNEQFF
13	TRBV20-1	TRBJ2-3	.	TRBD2	TGCAGTGCCAGCGGGAGTGACACAGATACGCAGTATTTT	CSASGSDTDTQYF
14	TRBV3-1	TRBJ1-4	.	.	TGTGCCAGCAGCCAGAGACATCTTAATGAAAAACTGTTTTTT	CASSQRHLNEKLFF
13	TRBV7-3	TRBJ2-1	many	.	TGTGCCAGCAGCTTCCCTAACTCCGATGAGCAGTTCTTC	CASSFPNSDEQFF
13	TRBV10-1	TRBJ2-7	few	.	TGCGCCAGCAAGTCCCAGGCTTTCTACGAGCAGTACTTC	CASKSQAFYEQYF
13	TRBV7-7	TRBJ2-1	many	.	TGTGCTAGCAGCCTCCAGTACAACAATGAGCAGTTCTTC	CASSLQYNNEQFF
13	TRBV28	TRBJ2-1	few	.	TGTGCCAGCAGTTTAGAATATCCCAATGAGCAGTTCTTC	CASSLEYPNEQFF
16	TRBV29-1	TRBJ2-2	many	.	TGCAGCGTTCCAAGGGTGGGACGGTTATTCACCGGGGAGCTGTTTTTT	CSVPRVGRLFTGELFF
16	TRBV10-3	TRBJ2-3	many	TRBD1	TGTGCCATCAGCGACCCGGGACAGGGGGCCACAGATACGCAGTATTTT	CAISDPGQGATDTQYF
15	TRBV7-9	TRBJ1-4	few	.	TGTGCCAGCAGCTTAAAGGCAGCAACTAATGAAAAACTGTTTTTT	CASSLKAATNEKLFF
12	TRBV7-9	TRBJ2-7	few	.	TGTGCCAGCAGCTCAGAGACTCGGGAGCAGTACTTC	CASSSETREQYF
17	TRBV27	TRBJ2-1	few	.	TGTGCCAGCAGTTTATATCGGCGGGGAAGCTCCTACAATGAGCAGTTCTTC	CASSLYRRGSSYNEQFF
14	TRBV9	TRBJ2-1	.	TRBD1	TGTGCCAGCAGCGTAGACCAGGGGGCGAATGAGCAGTTCTTC	CASSVDQGANEQFF
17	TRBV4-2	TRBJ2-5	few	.	TGTGCCAGCAGCCAGACTCCAGGACTCCCGTTGGGAGAGACCCAGTACTTC	CASSQTPGLPLGETQYF
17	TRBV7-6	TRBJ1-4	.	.	TGTGCCAGCAGCTTAGCGCTAAGACCAGGGATACATGAAAAACTGTTTTTT	CASSLALRPGIHEKLFF